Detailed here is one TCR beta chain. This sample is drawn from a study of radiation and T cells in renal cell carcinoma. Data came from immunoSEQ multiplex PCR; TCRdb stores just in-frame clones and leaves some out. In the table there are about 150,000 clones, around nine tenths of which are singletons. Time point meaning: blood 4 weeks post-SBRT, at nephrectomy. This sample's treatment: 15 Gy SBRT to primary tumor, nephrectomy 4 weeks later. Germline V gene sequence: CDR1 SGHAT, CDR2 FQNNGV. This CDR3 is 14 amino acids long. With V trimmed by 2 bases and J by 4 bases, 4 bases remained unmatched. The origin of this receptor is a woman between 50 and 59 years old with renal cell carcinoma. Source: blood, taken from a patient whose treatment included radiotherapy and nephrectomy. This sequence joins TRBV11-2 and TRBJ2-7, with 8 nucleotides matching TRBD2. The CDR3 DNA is TGTGCCAGCAGCTTAAGTACTAGCGGATACGAGCAGTACTTC. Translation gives CASSLSTSGYEQYF.